This T cell receptor beta chain was captured by sequencing in a study of shared clonotypes between healthy human individuals. About the study: CD4 naive cells filled three plates per donor, CD4 memory three, CD8 naive two and CD8 memory one.

The repertoire was sequenced with immunoSEQ multiplex PCR; TCRdb's copy has only in-frame clones and lacks some. The sample gives some 2,100,000 clones, around 95% of which show up once; approximately 0.13% is in the top ten. Germline lookup yields CDR1 LNHDA and CDR2 SQIVND (reference sequence). The V gene lost 4 bases and the J gene lost 1 base, with 12 bases spanning the gap. The CDR3 spans 15 residues. As concerns this clone: Antigen: not known.

Overall study findings and caveats: Though the depth was large, rarefaction showed that sorted-subset sequencing was incomplete. The sharing of 4% to 5.5% of naive CD4 clonotypes was seen across a handful of donors.

The sequence was obtained from a man younger than 35 in good health. Sequenced: naive CD4+ T cells sorted from blood. The subset was: CD45RA+ positively selected. V is TRBV19 and J is TRBJ2-3; D remains ambiguous. The CDR3 protein is CASSTTSPGTDTQYF. In DNA form, the CDR3 reads TGTGCCAGTAGTACTACTTCTCCCGGCACAGATACGCAGTATTTT.